This TCR beta chain is from a study of beta chain features in type 1 diabetes. Overall study: The patient and healthy donor groups were comparable for age, gender and cell yields.

Study results and limitations: Insertions at VDJ junctions were less frequent in type 1 diabetes patients. These patients also deleted more nucleotides at the same junctions. Patients with Type 1 diabetes showed moderately but significantly shorter TCRB CDR3s in all four CD4+ subsets.

CDR1 and CDR2 (germline): KGHSH, LQKENI. This CDR3 is 14 amino acids long. The germline V and J ends were trimmed by 2 bases and 1 base, with 8 bases remaining between them. Every single donor gave one heparinised blood draw, and these averaged approximately 120 mL. All of the sorted populations showed purity greater than 95%. This clone turned up a few times. Its antigen remains unidentified. All of the isolated RNA was reverse transcribed, so expressed TCRB transcripts were sequenced. Measured with immunoSEQ multiplex PCR; TCRdb has only the in-frame clones, and not every one. The sample yields roughly 150,000 clones, approximately 8.1% seen once.

The V gene is TRBV18, the J gene TRBJ2-5; D remains unclear. The receptor's source is a woman aged 40 to 50 with type 1 diabetes. The sample comprised central memory CD4+ T cells from blood. This CDR3 is CASSPVTAQETQYF. CDR3 coding DNA: TGTGCCAGCTCACCAGTTACAGCCCAAGAGACCCAGTACTTC.